This T cell receptor (beta chain) originates from a study of T cell responses to AZD1222 COVID-19 vaccine. The wider study: Combined were second doses at about 4 or about 12 weeks.

Using immunoSEQ multiplex PCR, the repertoire was profiled, and TCRdb retains in-frame clones only, with some absent. The table includes tens of thousands of clones, around 89% detected once. This clone was observed a handful of times. Its specificity is not known. Points from the study as a whole: Spike-specific TCR breadth and depth rose after two AZD1222 doses. Females made up more of the donors, who were largely white British, and clonal diversity may have come out too low.

The sequences come from peripheral blood, collected on day 0 of AZD1222 vaccination. This sequence was found in an adult in good health.

CDR3 DNA sequence: TGTGCCACCAGTGATGTTAACAGGGTCGGGACCGGGGAGCTGTTTTTT. It encodes CATSDVNRVGTGELFF. The gene calls are TRBV24-1 and TRBJ2-2; D might be TRBD1 (6 bases). The CDR3 is made up of 16 amino acids. Trimming removed 3 bases at V and 5 bases at J, with 15 bases between. Germline V gene data show CDR1 as KGHDR and CDR2 as SFDVKD.